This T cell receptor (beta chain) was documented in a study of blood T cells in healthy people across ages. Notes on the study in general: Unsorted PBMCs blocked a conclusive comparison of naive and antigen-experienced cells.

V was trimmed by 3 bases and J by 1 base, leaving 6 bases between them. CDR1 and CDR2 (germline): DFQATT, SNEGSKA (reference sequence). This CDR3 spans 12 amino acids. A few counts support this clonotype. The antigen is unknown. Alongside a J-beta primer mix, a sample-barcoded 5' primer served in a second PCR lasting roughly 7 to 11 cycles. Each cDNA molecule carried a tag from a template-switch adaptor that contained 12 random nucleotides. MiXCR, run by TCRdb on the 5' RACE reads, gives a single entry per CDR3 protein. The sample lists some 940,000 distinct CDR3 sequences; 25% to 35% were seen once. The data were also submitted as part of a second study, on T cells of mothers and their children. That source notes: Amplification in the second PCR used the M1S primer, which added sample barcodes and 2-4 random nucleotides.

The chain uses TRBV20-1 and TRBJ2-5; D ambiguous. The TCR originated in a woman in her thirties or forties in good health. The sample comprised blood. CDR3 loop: CSASPVQETQYF. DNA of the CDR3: TGCAGTGCTAGCCCGGTCCAAGAGACCCAGTACTTC.